Below, 2 T cell receptor beta chains from the same sample are listed, as sequenced in a study of blood T cell repertoires in COVID-19. The repertoire was sequenced with immunoSEQ multiplex PCR; TCRdb's copy has only in-frame clones and lacks some. The sample carries about 220,000 clones, around 88% recorded once. Sequencing input: PBMCs or T cells enriched from blood (not recorded which). The receptor source for this set is a woman aged 45-65 years with acute COVID-19.

This clone came up a few times. The chain is built from TRBV4-1 and TRBJ2-2; TRBD1 is a possible D gene (6 bases). Germline CDR1 MGHRA, CDR2 YSYEKL. Trimming stripped 0 bases from V and 5 bases from J, with 10 bases between. The CDR3 has 15 residues. CDR3 residues: CASSQDKGVTGELFF. The DNA of the CDR3 is TGCGCCAGCAGCCAAGATAAGGGGGTTACCGGGGAGCTGTTTTTT.

The chain carries TRBV7-2 and TRBJ1-3; 7 bases line up with TRBD1. This CDR3 has 15 amino acids. CDR1 and CDR2 (germline): SGHTA, FQGNSA. V lost 6 bases, J lost 4 bases, and 9 bases stayed unmatched. The CDR3 nucleotides read TGTGCCAGCAGACTGGACAGGCGCGGAGGAAACACCATATATTTT. Its protein is CASRLDRRGGNTIYF.